This TCR beta chain was sequenced for a study of CD4+ T cells in melanoma. A remark on this clone: Its antigen remains unknown.

Only in-frame clones appear in the TCRdb table, and some are missing; sequencing was by immunoSEQ multiplex PCR. The sample shows about 50,000 clones, about 88% of them seen only once. V was pared by 5 bases and J by 6 bases, with 18 bases between. This CDR3 is 15 amino acids long. CDR1 and CDR2 (germline): MDHEN, SYDVKM. Study-wide results and limits: Neoantigen-specific CD4+ T cells in melanoma reportedly had diverse differentiation states. A reported correlation linked neoantigen-specific CD4+ T cells to CD8+, macrophage and B cell function.

The sample was peripheral blood. The sequence was obtained from a human donor with melanoma. This chain uses TRBV28 with TRBJ2-3; D ambiguous. CDR3 protein: CASSLNAYRADTQYF. The CDR3 region has the DNA TGTGCCAGCAGTCTCAACGCTTATAGAGCGGATACGCAGTATTTT.